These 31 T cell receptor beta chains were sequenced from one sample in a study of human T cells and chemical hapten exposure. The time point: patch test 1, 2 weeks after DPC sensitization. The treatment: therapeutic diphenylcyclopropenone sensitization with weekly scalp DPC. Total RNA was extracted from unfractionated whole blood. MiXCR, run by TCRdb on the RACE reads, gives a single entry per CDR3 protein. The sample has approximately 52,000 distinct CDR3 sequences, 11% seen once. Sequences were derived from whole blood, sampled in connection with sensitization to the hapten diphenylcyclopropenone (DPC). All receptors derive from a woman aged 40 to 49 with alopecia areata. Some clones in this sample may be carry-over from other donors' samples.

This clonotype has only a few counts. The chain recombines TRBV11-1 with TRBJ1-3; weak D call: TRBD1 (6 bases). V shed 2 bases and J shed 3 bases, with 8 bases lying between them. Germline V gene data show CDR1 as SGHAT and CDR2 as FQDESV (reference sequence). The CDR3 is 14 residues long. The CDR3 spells CASSLPGHGNTIYF. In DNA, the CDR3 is TGTGCCAGCAGCTTACCGGGACATGGAAACACCATATATTTT.

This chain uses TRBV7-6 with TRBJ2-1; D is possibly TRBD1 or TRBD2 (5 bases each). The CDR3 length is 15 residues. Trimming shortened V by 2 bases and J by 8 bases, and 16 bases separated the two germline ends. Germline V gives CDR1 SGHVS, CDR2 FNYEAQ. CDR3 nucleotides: TGTGCCAGCAGCTTAACAGGAGGAGGCTGGGATGAGCAGTTCTTC. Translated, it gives CASSLTGGGWDEQFF. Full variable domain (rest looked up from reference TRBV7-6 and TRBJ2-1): GAGVSQSPRYKVTKRGQDVALRCDPISGHVSLYWYRQALGQGPEFLTYFNYEAQQDKSGLPNDRFSAERPEGSISTLTIQRTEQRDSAMYRCASSLTGGGWDEQFFGPGTRLTVL.

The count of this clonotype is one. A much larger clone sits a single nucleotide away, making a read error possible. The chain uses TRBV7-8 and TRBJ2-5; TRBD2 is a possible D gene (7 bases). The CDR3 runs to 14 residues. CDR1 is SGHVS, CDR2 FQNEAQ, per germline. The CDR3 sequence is CASSLEGGGKTQCF. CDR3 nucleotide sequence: TGTGCCAGCAGCTTAGAAGGGGGGGGCAAGACCCAGTGCTTC. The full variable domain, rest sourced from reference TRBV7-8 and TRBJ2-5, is GAGVSQSPRYKVAKRGQDVALRCDPISGHVSLFWYQQALGQGPEFLTYFQNEAQLDKSGLPSDRFFAERPEGSVSTLKIQRTQQEDSAVYLCASSLEGGGKTQCFGPGTRLLVL.

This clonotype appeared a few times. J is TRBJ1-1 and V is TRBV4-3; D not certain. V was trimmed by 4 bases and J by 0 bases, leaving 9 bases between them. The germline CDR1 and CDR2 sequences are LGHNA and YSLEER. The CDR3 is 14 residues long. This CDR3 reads CASSREVLNTEAFF. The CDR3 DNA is TGCGCCAGCAGCCGTGAAGTCCTGAACACTGAAGCTTTCTTT.

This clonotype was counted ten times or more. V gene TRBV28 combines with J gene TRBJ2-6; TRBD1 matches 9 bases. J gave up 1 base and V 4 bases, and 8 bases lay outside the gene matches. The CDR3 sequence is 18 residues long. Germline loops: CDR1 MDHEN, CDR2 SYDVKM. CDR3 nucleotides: TGTGCCAGCAGTTCAGGACAGGGGAGGTCATCTGGGGCCAACGTCCTGACTTTC. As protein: CASSSGQGRSSGANVLTF.

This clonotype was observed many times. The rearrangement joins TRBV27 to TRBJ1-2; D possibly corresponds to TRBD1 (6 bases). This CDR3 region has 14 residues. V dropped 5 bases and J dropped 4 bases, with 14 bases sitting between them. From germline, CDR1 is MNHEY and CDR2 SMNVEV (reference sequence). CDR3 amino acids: CASSPRTAGYGYTF. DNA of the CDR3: TGTGCCAGCAGTCCAAGGACAGCAGGCTATGGCTACACCTTC.

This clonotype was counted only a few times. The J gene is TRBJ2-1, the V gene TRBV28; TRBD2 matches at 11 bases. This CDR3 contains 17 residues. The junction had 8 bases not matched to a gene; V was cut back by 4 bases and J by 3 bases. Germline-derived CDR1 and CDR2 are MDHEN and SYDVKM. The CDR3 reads CASSSQTGTSGYNEQFF. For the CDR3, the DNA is TGTGCCAGCAGTTCCCAGACCGGGACTAGCGGCTACAATGAGCAGTTCTTC.

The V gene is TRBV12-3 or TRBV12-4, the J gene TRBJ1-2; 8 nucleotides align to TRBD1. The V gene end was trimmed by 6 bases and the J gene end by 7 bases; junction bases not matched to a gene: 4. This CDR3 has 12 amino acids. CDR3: CASRLTGGGYTF. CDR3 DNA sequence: TGTGCCAGCAGATTAACAGGGGGTGGCTACACCTTC.

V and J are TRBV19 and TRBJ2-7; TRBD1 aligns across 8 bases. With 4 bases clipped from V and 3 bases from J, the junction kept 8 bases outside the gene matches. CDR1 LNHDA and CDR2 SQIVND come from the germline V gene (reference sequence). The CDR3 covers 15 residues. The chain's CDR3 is CASSTPGQGYYEQYF. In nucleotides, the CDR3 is TGTGCCAGTAGTACCCCCGGACAGGGCTACTACGAGCAGTACTTC.

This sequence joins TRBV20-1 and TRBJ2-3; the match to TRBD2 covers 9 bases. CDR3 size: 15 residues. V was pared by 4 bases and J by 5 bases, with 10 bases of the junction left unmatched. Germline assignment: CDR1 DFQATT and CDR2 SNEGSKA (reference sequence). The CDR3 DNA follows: TGCAGTGCTACCCTAGCGGGGAGCTTCATAGATACGCAGTATTTT. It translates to CSATLAGSFIDTQYF.

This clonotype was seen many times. CDR3 protein: CASSWEYNSPLHF. CDR3 DNA sequence: TGTGCCAGCAGCTGGGAATATAATTCACCCCTCCACTTT. This rearrangement joins TRBV6-2 or TRBV6-3 to TRBJ1-6, with D unclear. In germline, CDR1 is MNHEY, CDR2 SVGEGT. Between the trimmed V and J ends, which lost 6 bases and 4 bases, there was a span of 7 bases. CDR3 size: 13 residues.

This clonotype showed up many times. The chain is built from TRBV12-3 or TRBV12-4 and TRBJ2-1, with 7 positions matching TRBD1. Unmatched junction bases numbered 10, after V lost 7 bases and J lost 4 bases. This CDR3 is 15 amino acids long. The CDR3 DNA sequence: TGTGCCAGCACCTCCGGGACAGCCATATACAATGAGCAGTTCTTC. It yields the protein CASTSGTAIYNEQFF.

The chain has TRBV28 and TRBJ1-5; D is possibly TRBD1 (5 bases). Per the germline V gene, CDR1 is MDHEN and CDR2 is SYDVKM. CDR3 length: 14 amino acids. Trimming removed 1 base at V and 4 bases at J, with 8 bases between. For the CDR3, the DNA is TGTGCCAGCAGTTTATTCGGGGGGAATCAGCCCCAGCATTTT. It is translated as CASSLFGGNQPQHF.

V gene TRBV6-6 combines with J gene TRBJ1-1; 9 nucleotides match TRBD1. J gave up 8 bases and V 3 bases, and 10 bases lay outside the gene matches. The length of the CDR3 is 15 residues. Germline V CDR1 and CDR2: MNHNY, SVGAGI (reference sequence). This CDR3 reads CASSYSTGGRWEAFF. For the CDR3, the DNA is TGTGCCAGCAGTTATTCTACAGGGGGCAGGTGGGAAGCTTTCTTT.

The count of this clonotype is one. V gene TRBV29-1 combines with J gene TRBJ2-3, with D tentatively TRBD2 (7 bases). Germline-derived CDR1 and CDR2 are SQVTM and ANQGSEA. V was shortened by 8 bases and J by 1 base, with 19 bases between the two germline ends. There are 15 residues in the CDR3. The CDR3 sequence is CSSGGRGAGTDTQYF. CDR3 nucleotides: TGCAGCTCCGGGGGCCGGGGGGCAGGCACAGATACGCAGTATTTT.

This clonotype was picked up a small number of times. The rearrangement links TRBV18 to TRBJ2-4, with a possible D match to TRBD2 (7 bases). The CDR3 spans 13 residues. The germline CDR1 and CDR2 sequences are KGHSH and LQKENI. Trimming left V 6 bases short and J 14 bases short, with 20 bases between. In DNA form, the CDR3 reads TGTGCCAGCTCTCCCTCCGGAGGGGGAGGGGAGTACTTC. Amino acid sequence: CASSPSGGGGEYF.

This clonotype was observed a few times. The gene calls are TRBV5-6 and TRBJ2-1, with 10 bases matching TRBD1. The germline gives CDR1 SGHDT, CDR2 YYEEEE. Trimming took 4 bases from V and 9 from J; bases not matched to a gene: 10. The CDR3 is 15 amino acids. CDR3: CASSPRTGGLSEQFF. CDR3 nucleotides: TGTGCCAGCAGCCCTCGGACAGGGGGGTTGAGTGAGCAGTTCTTC.

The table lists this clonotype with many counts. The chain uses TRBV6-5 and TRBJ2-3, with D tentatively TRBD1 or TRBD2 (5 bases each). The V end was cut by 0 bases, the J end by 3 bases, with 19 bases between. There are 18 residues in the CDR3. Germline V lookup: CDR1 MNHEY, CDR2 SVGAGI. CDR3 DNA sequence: TGTGCCAGCAGTTACTCGTCCGGGACCCCCGGAAGAACAGATACGCAGTATTTT. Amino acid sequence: CASSYSSGTPGRTDTQYF.

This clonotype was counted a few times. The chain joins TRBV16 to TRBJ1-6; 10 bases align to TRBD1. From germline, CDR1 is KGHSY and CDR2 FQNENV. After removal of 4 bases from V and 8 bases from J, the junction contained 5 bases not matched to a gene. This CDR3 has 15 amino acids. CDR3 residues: CASSLRDRGYSPLHF. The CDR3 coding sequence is TGTGCCAGCAGCCTCCGGGACAGGGGTTATTCACCCCTCCACTTT.

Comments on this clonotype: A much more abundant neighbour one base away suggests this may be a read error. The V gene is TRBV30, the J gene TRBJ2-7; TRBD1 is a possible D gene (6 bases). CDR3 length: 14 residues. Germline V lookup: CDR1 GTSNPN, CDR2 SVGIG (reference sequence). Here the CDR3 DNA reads TGTGCCTGGAGTGTAGGGGGACCGCTCTACGAGCGGTACTTC. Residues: CAWSVGGPLYERYF.

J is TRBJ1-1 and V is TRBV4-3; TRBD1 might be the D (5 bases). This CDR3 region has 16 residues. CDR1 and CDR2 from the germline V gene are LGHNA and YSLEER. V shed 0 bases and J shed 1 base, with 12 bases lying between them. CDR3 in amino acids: CASSQDVRTPNTEAFF. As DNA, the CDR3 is TGCGCCAGCAGCCAAGACGTAAGGACACCGAACACTGAAGCTTTCTTT.

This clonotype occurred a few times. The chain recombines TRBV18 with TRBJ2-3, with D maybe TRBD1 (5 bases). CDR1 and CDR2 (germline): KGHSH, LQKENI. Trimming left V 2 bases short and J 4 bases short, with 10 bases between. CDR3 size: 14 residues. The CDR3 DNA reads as TGTGCCAGCTCACCAAGCAGGGATGCAGATACGCAGTATTTT. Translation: CASSPSRDADTQYF.

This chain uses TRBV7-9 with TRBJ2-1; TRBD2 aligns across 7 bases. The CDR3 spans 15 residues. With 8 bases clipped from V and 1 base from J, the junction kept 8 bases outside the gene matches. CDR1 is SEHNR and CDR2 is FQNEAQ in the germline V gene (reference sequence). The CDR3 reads CASRGLVGSYNEQFF. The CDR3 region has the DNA TGTGCCAGCCGTGGACTAGTTGGGTCCTACAATGAGCAGTTCTTC.

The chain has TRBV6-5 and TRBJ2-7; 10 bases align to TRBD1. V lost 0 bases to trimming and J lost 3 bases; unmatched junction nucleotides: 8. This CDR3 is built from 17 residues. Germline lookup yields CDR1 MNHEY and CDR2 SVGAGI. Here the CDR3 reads CASSYSRQGAKNYEQYF. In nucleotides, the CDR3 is TGTGCCAGCAGTTACTCTCGACAGGGGGCCAAGAACTACGAGCAGTACTTC.

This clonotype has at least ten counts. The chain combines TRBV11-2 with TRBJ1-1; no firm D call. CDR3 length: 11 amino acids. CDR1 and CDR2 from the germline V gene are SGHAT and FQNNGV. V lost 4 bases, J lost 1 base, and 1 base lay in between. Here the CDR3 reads CASSWNTEAFF. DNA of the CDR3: TGTGCCAGCAGCTGGAACACTGAAGCTTTCTTT. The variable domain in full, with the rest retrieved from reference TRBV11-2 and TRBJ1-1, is EAGVAQSPRYKIIEKRQSVAFWCNPISGHATLYWYQQILGQGPKLLIQFQNNGVVDDSQLPKDRFSAERLKGVDSTLKIQPAKLEDSAVYLCASSWNTEAFFGQGTRLTVV.

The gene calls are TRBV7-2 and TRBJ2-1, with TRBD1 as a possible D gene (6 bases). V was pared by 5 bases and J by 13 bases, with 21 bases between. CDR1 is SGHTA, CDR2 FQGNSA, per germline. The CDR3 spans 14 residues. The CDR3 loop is CASSQYFPQGQQFF. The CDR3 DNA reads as TGTGCCAGCAGCCAATATTTCCCACAGGGTCAACAGTTCTTC.

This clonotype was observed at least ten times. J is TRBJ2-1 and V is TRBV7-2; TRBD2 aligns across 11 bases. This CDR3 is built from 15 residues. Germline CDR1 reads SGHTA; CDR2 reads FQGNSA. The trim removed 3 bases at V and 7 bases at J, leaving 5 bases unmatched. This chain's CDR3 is CASSFRLAGNNEQFF. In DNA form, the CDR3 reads TGTGCCAGCAGCTTCAGACTAGCGGGGAATAATGAGCAGTTCTTC.

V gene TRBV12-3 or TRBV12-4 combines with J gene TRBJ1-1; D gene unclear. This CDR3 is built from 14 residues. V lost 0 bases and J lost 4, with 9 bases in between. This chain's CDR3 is CASSLAKTSTEAFF. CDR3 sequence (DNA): TGTGCCAGCAGTTTAGCGAAGACGAGCACTGAAGCTTTCTTT.

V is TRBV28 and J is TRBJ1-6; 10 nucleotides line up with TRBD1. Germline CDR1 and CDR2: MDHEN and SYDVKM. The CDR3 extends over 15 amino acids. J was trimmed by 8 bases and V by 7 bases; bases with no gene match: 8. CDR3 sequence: CASTYGTGAHSPLHF. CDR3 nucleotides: TGTGCCAGCACGTACGGGACAGGGGCTCATTCACCCCTCCACTTT.

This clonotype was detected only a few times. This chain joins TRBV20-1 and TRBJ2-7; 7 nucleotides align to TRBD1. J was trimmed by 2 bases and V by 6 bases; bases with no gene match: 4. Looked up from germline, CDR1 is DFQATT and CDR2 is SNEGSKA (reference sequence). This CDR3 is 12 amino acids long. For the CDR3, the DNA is TGCAGTGCCAGGACAGGTACCTACGAGCAGTACTTC. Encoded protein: CSARTGTYEQYF.

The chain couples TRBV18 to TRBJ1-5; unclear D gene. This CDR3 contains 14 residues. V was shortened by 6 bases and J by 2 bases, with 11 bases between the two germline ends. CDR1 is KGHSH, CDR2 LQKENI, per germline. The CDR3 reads CASSDTQRNQPQHF. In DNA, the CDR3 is TGTGCCAGCTCCGACACACAGCGCAATCAGCCCCAGCATTTT.